This T cell receptor beta chain was sequenced during a study of T cells in Graves' hyperthyroidism and ophthalmopathy. This CDR3 has 13 residues. Looked up from germline, CDR1 is MDHEN and CDR2 is SYDVKM. Whole-study findings and limits: It was a median 6.5 months before onset that the model predicted ophthalmopathy.

Amplified regions were TCR beta CDR3 sequences from RNA transcripts. First-round RT-PCR of the TCR CDR3 relied on the HTBI primer set. TCRdb itself ran the multiplex PCR reads through MiXCR, one entry per CDR3 protein. Of hundreds of thousands of distinct CDR3 sequences listed, approximately 15% are singletons. This clonotype has just a few counts. The antigen is undetermined. A much bigger clone sits one base away, suggesting this may be a read error. Exclusion criteria comprised uncontrolled infection, other autoimmune disease, pregnancy or lactation. The TCR comes from a woman in her forties with Graves' ophthalmopathy. Material: blood. The gene calls are TRBV28 and TRBJ2-3; D is unresolved. The CDR3 DNA follows: TGTGCCGGCAGTTTTGGGGGCACAGATACGCAGTATTTT. Its translation: CAGSFGGTDTQYF. Full variable domain (rest looked up from reference TRBV28 and TRBJ2-3): DVKVTQSSRYLVKRTGEKVFLECVQDMDHENMFWYRQDPGLGLRLIYFSYDVKMKEKGDIPEGYSVSREKKERFSLILESASTNQTSMYLCAGSFGGTDTQYFGPGTRLTVL.